This T cell receptor beta chain was identified in a study of blood T cell repertoires in COVID-19. Overall study context: From the United States, Italy and Spain came samples of acute and convalescent COVID-19. PBMCs, B-cell-depleted T cells, or T cells provided the cDNA or gDNA that made up the material.

Looked up from germline, CDR1 is LGHDT and CDR2 is YNNKEL (reference sequence). J gave up 3 bases and V 1 base, and 13 bases lay outside the gene matches. The CDR3 sequence is 21 residues long. Original processing notes: It was from reference gene primer amplification that nucleated cell counts were estimated. TCRdb's copy holds only in-frame clones and misses some; the assay was immunoSEQ multiplex PCR. V, J and clone size are those of that table, while D and trimming were read from the DNA. The sample has 95,000 to 110,000 clones; 89% are singletons. The genes are TRBV3-1 (or the pseudogene TRBV3-2) and TRBJ2-3, with TRBD2 identical over 16 bases. Material: peripheral blood. This TCR came from a woman older than 75 in a cohort sampled during active COVID-19. Here the CDR3 DNA reads TGTGCCAGCAGCCAAGTCCCCGGGACAGGGACTAGCGGGGGGGCGACAGATACGCAGTATTTT. Its translation is CASSQVPGTGTSGGATDTQYF.